This note documents a single T cell receptor beta chain sequence. In the authors' workflow: Nucleated cell counts were estimated from reference gene primer amplification. Produced via immunoSEQ multiplex PCR; TCRdb's table is partial and in-frame only. For V, J and clone size, that table is used; D and trimming come from the DNA. Of under 200,000 clones in the sample, over 75% were seen once. The source of the sample is a study of blood T cell repertoires in COVID-19. The CDR3 totals 15 residues. Trimming took off 5 bases at V and 1 base at J, with 14 bases between the two ends. Germline CDR1 MDHEN, CDR2 SYDVKM.

This chain uses TRBV28 with TRBJ1-1; D might be TRBD1 (5 bases). The specimen sequenced was peripheral blood. The origin of this receptor is a man aged 45-65 years with acute or convalescent COVID-19. The CDR3 loop is CASSPAGERNTEAFF. DNA of the CDR3: TGTGCCAGCAGTCCGGCGGGGGAGAGGAACACTGAAGCTTTCTTT.